The next 20 T cell receptor beta chains were all read from a single sample in a study of blood T cells in healthy people across ages. Then a second PCR, running roughly 6 to 11 cycles, was carried out with a sample-barcoded 5' primer and a J-beta primer mix. TCRdb passed the 5' RACE reads through MiXCR, listing each CDR3 protein once. In the table there are about 1.6 million distinct CDR3 sequences, 34% of which are singletons. The specimen was blood. The receptors shown here come from a woman between 25 and 40 years old in good health.

Points on this clonotype: An end of the junction does not agree with germline; a read error may underlie this. The V gene is TRBV12-3 or TRBV12-4, the J gene TRBJ2-7; weak D call: TRBD1 (6 bases). This CDR3 comprises 12 residues. The CDR3 here is CAGSLGGDEQYF. CDR3 sequence (DNA): TGTGCCGGCAGTTTAGGGGGTGACGAGCAGTACTTC.

The chain uses TRBV5-1 and TRBJ2-7, with 7 bases fitting TRBD1. V dropped 3 bases and J dropped 4; count of bases not matched to a gene: 10. CDR1 and CDR2 from the germline V gene are SGHRS and YFSETQ. The CDR3 sequence is 15 residues long. CDR3 nucleotides: TGCGCCAGCAGCTCGGGGTGGACAGGACGTTACGAGCAGTACTTC. It encodes CASSSGWTGRYEQYF.

This clonotype was counted a single time. This CDR3 is CASSLEVAGNQETQYF. The CDR3 DNA reads as TGCGCCAGCAGCTTGGAGGTAGCGGGGAACCAAGAGACCCAGTACTTC. The chain couples TRBV5-1 to TRBJ2-5; 8 positions match TRBD2. This CDR3 is 16 amino acids long. CDR1 and CDR2 from the germline V gene are SGHRS and YFSETQ. Trimming cost V 0 bases and J 0 bases; bases outside gene matches: 4.

A few counts support this clonotype. The chain combines TRBV7-8 with TRBJ1-1; 7 bases map to TRBD1. This CDR3 region has 13 residues. V was pared by 9 bases and J by 0 bases, with 4 bases of the junction left unmatched. Germline loops: CDR1 SGHVS, CDR2 FQNEAQ. DNA for the CDR3: TGTGCCAGTGGGGGACAGCTGAACACTGAAGCTTTCTTT. Its protein product is CASGGQLNTEAFF.

This clonotype was seen once. The chain employs TRBV4-1 and TRBJ2-7, with 9 bases lining up with TRBD2. Germline CDR1 is MGHRA and CDR2 is YSYEKL. The V and J ends lost 5 bases and 2 bases, in that order; junction bases with no gene match: 13. There are 17 residues in the CDR3. The CDR3 is CASSNPPLAGRTYEQYF. CDR3 sequence (DNA): TGCGCCAGCAGCAACCCCCCCCTAGCGGGACGTACCTACGAGCAGTACTTC.

This CDR3 is CASSVNAGANVLTF. The CDR3 nucleotides read TGCGCCAGCAGTGTGAACGCCGGGGCCAACGTCCTGACTTTC. This sequence joins TRBV5-1 and TRBJ2-6; D not certain. The V and J ends lost 5 bases and 4 bases respectively, with 10 bases between them. There are 14 residues in the CDR3. From germline, CDR1 is SGHRS and CDR2 YFSETQ.

The sample holds a few counts of this clonotype. This rearrangement joins TRBV11-2 to TRBJ2-3; no reliable D call. V was clipped by 5 bases and J by 2 bases, with 14 bases between them. Looked up from germline, CDR1 is SGHAT and CDR2 is FQNNGV. The CDR3 is 15 residues long. In nucleotides, the CDR3 is TGTGCCAGCAGCATAATATATGCCCCCACAGATACGCAGTATTTT. Encoded protein: CASSIIYAPTDTQYF. Drawing the rest from reference TRBV11-2 and TRBJ2-3, the complete variable domain is EAGVAQSPRYKIIEKRQSVAFWCNPISGHATLYWYQQILGQGPKLLIQFQNNGVVDDSQLPKDRFSAERLKGVDSTLKIQPAKLEDSAVYLCASSIIYAPTDTQYFGPGTRLTVL.

This clonotype came up a few times. The chain employs TRBV28 and TRBJ2-3; 14 nucleotides align to TRBD2. Germline V gene sequence: CDR1 MDHEN, CDR2 SYDVKM. V was clipped by 2 bases and J by 2 bases; unmatched bases: 6. CDR3 length: 18 amino acids. This CDR3 is CASSLGGLAGGPTDTQYF. CDR3 nucleotides: TGTGCCAGCAGTTTAGGCGGACTAGCGGGAGGACCCACAGATACGCAGTATTTT.

The V and J genes are TRBV18 and TRBJ2-1, with TRBD2 matching 9 bases. Germline V lookup: CDR1 KGHSH, CDR2 LQKENI. The CDR3 extends over 16 amino acids. The J segment lost 6 bases and the V segment lost 3 bases, leaving 9 bases of the junction unmatched. The CDR3 spells CASSPSGRGRGNEQFF. CDR3 DNA sequence: TGTGCCAGCTCACCTAGTGGTCGCGGGAGGGGCAATGAGCAGTTCTTC.

On this clonotype itself: At one boundary the junction diverges from the germline segment, which might be a read error. The chain employs TRBV5-1 and TRBJ2-7, with D perhaps being TRBD1 or TRBD2 (6 bases each). The CDR3 extends over 15 amino acids. Germline loops: CDR1 SGHRS, CDR2 YFSETQ. DNA of the CDR3: TGCGCCAGCAGCTCCATGGAGGGGGGCAGCTACGGGCAGTACTTC. Translating gives CASSSMEGGSYGQYF.

This clonotype showed up just a few times. The junction differs from germline at one of its ends, possibly a read error. The chain links TRBV5-1 to TRBJ2-5; D may be TRBD2 (5 bases). Germline CDR1 SGHRS, CDR2 YFSETQ. This CDR3 spans 14 amino acids. Here the CDR3 DNA reads TGTGCCAGCAGTGTCGGACTTGACGGAGAGACCCAGTACTTC. Protein: CASSVGLDGETQYF.

The V gene is TRBV2, the J gene TRBJ2-7, with TRBD1 identical over 9 bases. CDR1 is SNHLY, CDR2 FYNNEI, per germline. The CDR3 contains 13 residues. V dropped 7 bases and J dropped 6; count of bases not matched to a gene: 7. The CDR3 spells CASKGTGSGEQYF. The CDR3 nucleotides read TGTGCCAGCAAGGGGACAGGGTCCGGCGAGCAGTACTTC. The complete variable domain, with remaining parts taken from reference TRBV2 and TRBJ2-7, reads EPEVTQTPSHQVTQMGQEVILRCVPISNHLYFYWYRQILGQKVEFLVSFYNNEISEKSEIFDDQFSVERPDGSNFTLKIRSTKLEDSAMYFCASKGTGSGEQYFGPGTRLTVT.

This clonotype turned up a few times. The chain couples TRBV7-6 to TRBJ2-7; perhaps TRBD2 as D (5 bases). Per germline, CDR1 SGHVS and CDR2 FNYEAQ. The CDR3 has 14 residues. Trimming shortened V by 2 bases and J by 4 bases, and 12 bases separated the two germline ends. This CDR3 reads CASSLFGGEYEQYF. The CDR3 nucleotides read TGTGCCAGCAGCTTATTCGGAGGCGAGTACGAGCAGTACTTC.

This clonotype was recorded a few times. The chain carries TRBV12-3 or TRBV12-4 and TRBJ2-1, with unresolved D. The V and J ends lost 4 bases and 0 bases respectively, with 10 bases between them. The CDR3 extends over 15 amino acids. The CDR3 nucleotides read TGTGCCAGCAGTTCCCCGGAGCACTCCTACAATGAGCAGTTCTTC. Its protein is CASSSPEHSYNEQFF.

This chain joins TRBV21-1 and TRBJ2-4; TRBD1, the table's D call, was not compared with the DNA. The end of the DNA aligns better with TRBJ2-7, so the J call may be wrong. TRBV21-1 is flagged as a pseudogene. This CDR3 contains 17 residues. CDR3 nucleotide sequence: TGTGCCAGCAGCAAAGTGGCCTCGGGGGACAGGGGGCACGAGCAGTACTTC. It yields the protein CASSKVASGDRGHEQYF.

There are many counts of this clonotype. The V and J genes are TRBV15 and TRBJ2-1; 7 nucleotides align to TRBD2. CDR3 size: 18 residues. J was trimmed by 4 bases and V by 6 bases; bases with no gene match: 18. Germline CDR1 LNHNV, CDR2 YYDKDF (reference sequence). CDR3 coding DNA: TGTGCCACCAGGGTTAGCCCCAAGCGGGATCCTTGGTACAATGAGCAGTTCTTC. Its protein product is CATRVSPKRDPWYNEQFF.

V gene TRBV7-9 combines with J gene TRBJ1-2, with TRBD1 identical over 9 bases. CDR3 length: 14 residues. Germline V gene data show CDR1 as SEHNR and CDR2 as FQNEAQ (reference sequence). Trimming removed 4 bases from V and 6 bases from J; junction bases left unmatched: 6. CDR3 nucleotide sequence: TGTGCCAGCAGCTCGGGGACAGGGATCAATGGCTACACCTTC. This codes for CASSSGTGINGYTF.

Remarks on this clonotype: One junction end disagrees with the germline gene, perhaps due to a read error. The chain uses TRBV4-1 and TRBJ2-1; D unclear. The J call is in doubt because the DNA end fits TRBJ2-7 better. Germline V lookup: CDR1 MGHRA, CDR2 YSYEKL. This CDR3 has 15 residues. CDR3 sequence reads: CAGSQEVNRRNEQYF. The DNA of the CDR3 is TGCGCCGGCAGCCAAGAAGTGAACAGAAGAAATGAGCAGTACTTC.

V usage is TRBV7-9 and J usage is TRBJ2-2; TRBD2 might be the D (6 bases). V lost 5 bases to trimming and J lost 3 bases, with 16 bases between them. CDR1 is SEHNR, CDR2 FQNEAQ, per germline (reference sequence). The CDR3 is 16 residues long. CDR3 DNA: TGTGCCAGCAGCCCCGGGGACTGGCGGGACACCGGGGAGCTGTTTTTT. Its protein product is CASSPGDWRDTGELFF.

This chain connects TRBV7-9 to TRBJ1-4; 9 nucleotides match TRBD1. V gave up 2 bases and J gave up 5 bases; unmatched junction bases: 6. The CDR3 is made up of 16 amino acids. The germline V gene encodes CDR1 SEHNR and CDR2 FQNEAQ (reference sequence). In DNA form, the CDR3 reads TGTGCCAGCAGCTTATTTTTAGACAGGGGGAATGAAAAACTGTTTTTT. It is translated as CASSLFLDRGNEKLFF.